Presented here are 14 T cell receptor beta chains from one specimen sequenced in a study of blood T cell repertoires in COVID-19. Generated by immunoSEQ multiplex PCR, the TCRdb table keeps only in-frame clones and is missing some. The sample has under 250,000 clones; roughly 80% are singletons. The source material was peripheral blood. Receptors originate from a man of 80 years or more with acute or convalescent COVID-19.

The chain employs TRBV18 and TRBJ1-3; 7 bases fit TRBD1. Germline-derived CDR1 and CDR2 are KGHSH and LQKENI. V was clipped by 6 bases and J by 4 bases; unmatched bases: 6. The CDR3 runs to 14 residues. The CDR3 sequence: CASSRQGSGNTIYF. The CDR3 nucleotides read TGTGCCAGCTCCCGACAGGGTTCGGGAAACACCATATATTTT.

The chain combines TRBV9 with TRBJ2-1; 15 bases map to TRBD2. The germline CDR1 and CDR2 sequences are SGDLS and YYNGEE. Unmatched junction bases numbered 5, after V lost 3 bases and J lost 10 bases. The CDR3 has 15 amino acids. As DNA, the CDR3 is TGTGCCAGCAGCGCGCGGACTAGCGGGAGGGGGGAGCAGTTCTTC. It codes for CASSARTSGRGEQFF.

The chain is built from TRBV5-6 and TRBJ1-1, with no clear D. Germline V gene sequence: CDR1 SGHDT, CDR2 YYEEEE. V dropped 2 bases and J dropped 4 bases, with 9 bases sitting between them. The CDR3 has 13 amino acids. CDR3 residues: CASSLEDFTEAFF. CDR3 nucleotide sequence: TGTGCCAGCAGCTTAGAGGACTTCACTGAAGCTTTCTTT.

This clone was detected only once. The J gene is TRBJ1-1, the V gene TRBV27; weak D call: TRBD1 (5 bases). The CDR3 length is 15 residues. V lost 5 bases, J lost 0 bases, and 13 bases lay in between. The germline CDR1 and CDR2 sequences are MNHEY and SMNVEV (reference sequence). The CDR3, as DNA: TGTGCCAGCAGTACCTTTCCCAGGGTGAACACTGAAGCTTTCTTT. Its translation: CASSTFPRVNTEAFF.

The gene calls are TRBV19 and TRBJ1-1; TRBD1 is a possible D gene (6 bases). V was trimmed by 5 bases and J by 4 bases, leaving 11 bases between them. CDR3 length: 13 amino acids. The germline V gene has CDR1 LNHDA and CDR2 SQIVND (reference sequence). In DNA, the CDR3 is TGTGCCAGTAGTCGGGACACGGGCACTGAAGCTTTCTTT. Amino acids: CASSRDTGTEAFF. Drawing the rest from reference TRBV19 and TRBJ1-1, the complete variable domain is DGGITQSPKYLFRKEGQNVTLSCEQNLNHDAMYWYRQDPGQGLRLIYYSQIVNDFQKGDIAEGYSVSREKKESFPLTVTSAQKNPTAFYLCASSRDTGTEAFFGQGTRLTVV.

At least ten counts were recorded for this clone. The CDR3 DNA sequence: TGTGCCTGGCACCGGGACAGACCCTATGGCTACACCTTC. Protein product: CAWHRDRPYGYTF. The rearrangement joins TRBV30 to TRBJ1-2; 7 bases are a match to TRBD1. Germline-derived CDR1 and CDR2 are GTSNPN and SVGIG (reference sequence). The CDR3 is 13 amino acids. V shed 5 bases, J shed 4 bases, and the junction held 7 bases outside the gene matches.

The genes are TRBV19 and TRBJ1-4, with D perhaps matching TRBD1 (6 bases). The CDR3 totals 14 residues. V shed 5 bases and J shed 7 bases, with 14 bases lying between them. CDR1 and CDR2 from the germline V gene are LNHDA and SQIVND (reference sequence). This chain's CDR3 is CASSLGAAGEKLFF. CDR3 nucleotides: TGTGCCAGTAGTCTGGGGGCCGCAGGTGAAAAACTGTTTTTT.

The V gene is TRBV11-3, the J gene TRBJ2-7; 7 bases map to TRBD2. Trimming removed 5 bases from V and 3 bases from J; junction bases left unmatched: 7. Germline V gene sequence: CDR1 SGHNT, CDR2 YENEEA. The CDR3 is 14 residues long. CDR3 nucleotides: TGTGCCAGCAGCCTCGGCGGGAGAAACTACGAGCAGTACTTC. It specifies CASSLGGRNYEQYF.

The rearrangement links TRBV12-3 or TRBV12-4 to TRBJ1-6; D not resolved. V lost 10 bases to trimming and J lost 14 bases, with 21 bases between them. The CDR3 contains 13 residues. This chain's CDR3 is CAIRRRNEFTLHF. The CDR3 nucleotides read TGTGCCATCCGGAGACGGAACGAATTCACCCTCCACTTT.

The chain uses TRBV19 and TRBJ2-5, with 8 bases matching TRBD1. The germline gives CDR1 LNHDA, CDR2 SQIVND (reference sequence). The CDR3 contains 14 residues. V trimming: 5 bases; J trimming: 3 bases; junction bases outside the gene matches: 5. The CDR3 spells CASSPSDREETQYF. CDR3 DNA sequence: TGTGCCAGTAGTCCCTCGGACAGGGAAGAGACCCAGTACTTC.

The chain couples TRBV5-4 to TRBJ2-2; 8 bases match TRBD1. Trimming at V came to 5 bases and at J to 7 bases, leaving 13 bases not matched to a gene. CDR3 length: 16 residues. Per the germline V gene, CDR1 is SGHNT and CDR2 is YYREEE (reference sequence). The CDR3 DNA follows: TGTGCCAGCAGACAGGCAGACAGGGGAGTGGTCGGGGAGCTGTTTTTT. Amino acid sequence: CASRQADRGVVGELFF.

The chain is built from TRBV11-1 and TRBJ2-1, with 7 bases fitting TRBD1. CDR1 SGHAT and CDR2 FQDESV come from the germline V gene (reference sequence). Trimming took 4 bases from V and 0 from J; bases not matched to a gene: 6. The CDR3 loop spans 16 amino acids. Here the CDR3 DNA reads TGTGCCAGCAGCTCAAGACAGGGCCCCTCCTACAATGAGCAGTTCTTC. Its translation: CASSSRQGPSYNEQFF.

This chain uses TRBV7-9 with TRBJ2-2, with 10 nucleotides matching TRBD2. The germline gives CDR1 SEHNR, CDR2 FQNEAQ (reference sequence). This CDR3 has 18 residues. The V and J ends lost 8 bases and 4 bases, in that order; junction bases with no gene match: 16. In DNA form, the CDR3 reads TGTGCCAGCCCTCCCGTCACTAGCGGGAACGTTGGCACCGGGGAGCTGTTTTTT. Amino acid sequence: CASPPVTSGNVGTGELFF.

The chain recombines TRBV3-1 (or the pseudogene TRBV3-2) with TRBJ2-7; 8 nucleotides match TRBD2. V lost 1 base and J lost 2; bases outside the gene matches: 7. CDR1 LGHDT and CDR2 YNNKEL come from the germline V gene (reference sequence). CDR3 length: 16 residues. CDR3: CASSQAVVAGTYEQYF. CDR3 sequence (DNA): TGTGCCAGCAGCCAAGCTGTAGTAGCGGGAACCTACGAGCAGTACTTC.